The 30 T cell receptor beta chains listed next were all sequenced from one sample in a study of blood T cell repertoires in COVID-19. Measured with immunoSEQ multiplex PCR; TCRdb has only the in-frame clones, and not every one. This table has about 73,000 clones, around 67% appearing once. Sample: peripheral blood. The receptors here all came from a man aged 60 to 75 with acute or convalescent COVID-19.

The V and J genes are TRBV19 and TRBJ2-5; 12 bases agree with TRBD2. The V gene's germline CDR1 is LNHDA and CDR2 SQIVND (reference sequence). V trimming: 4 bases; J trimming: 3 bases; junction bases outside the gene matches: 0. The CDR3 totals 14 residues. CDR3 sequence reads: CASSRLAGEETQYF. CDR3 coding DNA: TGTGCCAGTAGTAGACTAGCGGGAGAAGAGACCCAGTACTTC. Full variable domain (rest looked up from reference TRBV19 and TRBJ2-5): DGGITQSPKYLFRKEGQNVTLSCEQNLNHDAMYWYRQDPGQGLRLIYYSQIVNDFQKGDIAEGYSVSREKKESFPLTVTSAQKNPTAFYLCASSRLAGEETQYFGPGTRLLVL.

This chain connects TRBV7-2 to TRBJ2-2, with D perhaps matching TRBD2 (5 bases). Germline values: CDR1 SGHTA, CDR2 FQGNSA. With 1 base removed from V and 1 base from J, the gap between germline ends came to 10 bases. The CDR3 runs 16 residues. The CDR3 here is CASSLGLGENTGELFF. In DNA, the CDR3 is TGTGCCAGCAGCTTAGGGTTGGGAGAGAACACCGGGGAGCTGTTTTTT.

The rearrangement joins TRBV7-3 to TRBJ2-1; TRBD2 matches at 9 bases. Germline-derived CDR1 and CDR2 are SGHTA and FQGTGA. Unmatched junction bases numbered 9, after V lost 4 bases and J lost 8 bases. There are 15 residues in the CDR3. CDR3 DNA sequence: TGTGCCAGCAGCTGGACTAGCGACCTACTCGATGAGCAGTTCTTC. This gives the protein CASSWTSDLLDEQFF.

The CDR3 DNA reads as TGTGCCATCAGGGGGGACAGGGTATCTAACTATGGCTACACCTTC. Its translation: CAIRGDRVSNYGYTF. This chain joins TRBV10-3 and TRBJ1-2; 9 bases match TRBD1. Per germline, CDR1 ENHRY and CDR2 SYGVKD. The CDR3 sequence is 15 residues long. V lost 6 bases to trimming and J lost 0 bases; unmatched junction nucleotides: 5.

This rearrangement joins TRBV3-1 (or the pseudogene TRBV3-2) to TRBJ1-2, with D maybe TRBD1 (5 bases). Germline-derived CDR1 and CDR2 are LGHDT and YNNKEL (reference sequence). This CDR3 has 14 amino acids. The V gene lost 3 bases and the J gene lost 3 bases, with 11 bases spanning the gap. This CDR3 is CASSQAGGYYGYTF. CDR3 nucleotides: TGTGCCAGCAGCCAGGCTGGGGGGTACTATGGCTACACCTTC.

The chain links TRBV5-4 to TRBJ2-5, with 9 bases matching TRBD2. Germline CDR1 reads SGHNT; CDR2 reads YYREEE (reference sequence). The junction had 11 bases not matched to a gene; V was cut back by 3 bases and J by 5 bases. This CDR3 comprises 16 residues. The CDR3 bases are TGTGCCAGCAGCTCACTAGCGGGCGGCGGAGGGGAGACCCAGTACTTC. Translation: CASSSLAGGGGETQYF.

The chain carries TRBV7-2 and TRBJ2-1, with D possibly TRBD1 on 5 matching bases. CDR1 is SGHTA, CDR2 FQGNSA, per germline. This CDR3 comprises 13 residues. V lost 1 base and J 6 bases, leaving 7 bases between the germline ends. The CDR3 DNA follows: TGTGCCAGCAGCTTAGGTGGGGCCAATGAGCAGTTCTTC. Its protein is CASSLGGANEQFF.

This clone was detected only a few times. The chain combines TRBV5-4 with TRBJ2-5; maybe TRBD2 (6 bases). Germline lookup yields CDR1 SGHNT and CDR2 YYREEE (reference sequence). This CDR3 contains 15 residues. Deletions cut 2 bases from V and 5 bases from J, with 16 bases between. CDR3 protein: CASSFQASVTETQYF. The CDR3 DNA is TGTGCCAGCAGCTTCCAGGCTAGCGTGACTGAGACCCAGTACTTC.

The CDR3 sequence: CASSWGHQETQYF. The CDR3 DNA reads as TGTGCCAGTAGTTGGGGGCACCAAGAGACCCAGTACTTC. V gene TRBV19 combines with J gene TRBJ2-5, with a possible D match to TRBD1 (6 bases). Germline-derived CDR1 and CDR2 are LNHDA and SQIVND (reference sequence). The CDR3 runs to 13 residues. Trimming pared 5 bases from V and 0 bases from J, leaving 7 bases between.

The chain is built from TRBV6-5 and TRBJ2-1; 8 nucleotides align to TRBD1. V shed 7 bases and J 5 bases; nucleotides not matched to a gene: 7. Germline V lookup: CDR1 MNHEY, CDR2 SVGAGI. This CDR3 region has 14 residues. The DNA for the CDR3 is TGTGCCAGCATCCGTGGGGACAGGAACAATGAGCAGTTCTTC. Amino acid sequence: CASIRGDRNNEQFF.

The chain is built from TRBV10-3 and TRBJ2-7, with 7 bases lining up with TRBD2. CDR3 size: 12 residues. Germline loops: CDR1 ENHRY, CDR2 SYGVKD. Unmatched junction bases numbered 3, after V lost 5 bases and J lost 5 bases. CDR3 coding DNA: TGTGCCATCAGTTGGGAGGGCAACGAGCAGTACGTC. The encoded protein is CAISWEGNEQYV.

The chain combines TRBV5-1 with TRBJ1-2, with TRBD1 matching over 9 bases. The CDR3 has 15 amino acids. CDR1 is SGHRS, CDR2 YFSETQ, per germline. V was clipped by 4 bases and J by 6 bases; unmatched bases: 10. The CDR3 here is CASSGPDRGDNGYTF. For the CDR3, the DNA is TGCGCCAGCAGCGGGCCGGACAGGGGTGACAATGGCTACACCTTC.

This chain uses TRBV5-6 with TRBJ2-3, with 9 bases lining up with TRBD2. From germline, CDR1 is SGHDT and CDR2 YYEEEE. This CDR3 spans 13 amino acids. The ends lost 6 bases at V and 4 bases at J; junction bases unmatched: 3. The CDR3 DNA reads as TGTGCCAGCACCCTAGCGGGGTCAGATACGCAGTATTTT. As protein: CASTLAGSDTQYF.

The chain recombines TRBV5-6 with TRBJ1-2; 9 bases fit TRBD1. The junction had 8 bases not matched to a gene; V was cut back by 4 bases and J by 1 base. The CDR3 runs 16 residues. The V gene's germline CDR1 is SGHDT and CDR2 YYEEEE. The CDR3 DNA reads TGTGCCAGCAGCGCACAATCGACAGGGGGTAACTATGGCTACACCTTC. It translates to CASSAQSTGGNYGYTF.

The chain has TRBV2 and TRBJ2-1; D unclear. Germline CDR1 reads SNHLY; CDR2 reads FYNNEI. The V end lost 2 bases, the J end lost 8 bases, and 13 bases lay between the germline ends. The CDR3 is 14 amino acids. The CDR3 DNA reads TGTGCCAGCAGTGAAAGTCTAGTCGGAGATGAGCAGTTCTTC. This codes for CASSESLVGDEQFF. Together with reference TRBV2 and TRBJ2-1, the CDR3 gives the full variable domain: EPEVTQTPSHQVTQMGQEVILRCVPISNHLYFYWYRQILGQKVEFLVSFYNNEISEKSEIFDDQFSVERPDGSNFTLKIRSTKLEDSAMYFCASSESLVGDEQFFGPGTRLTVL.

The V and J genes are TRBV27 and TRBJ2-7, with D maybe TRBD2 (6 bases). Trimming left V 3 bases short and J 3 bases short, with 9 bases between. CDR1 and CDR2 from the germline V gene are MNHEY and SMNVEV (reference sequence). The CDR3 spans 13 residues. CDR3 sequence reads: CASSLGGGYEQYV. The CDR3 region has the DNA TGTGCCAGCAGTTTGGGGGGTGGCTACGAGCAGTACGTC.

This clone was detected once. The chain uses TRBV12-3 or TRBV12-4 and TRBJ2-1; 7 bases map to TRBD2. This CDR3 has 11 amino acids. The junction had 3 bases not matched to a gene; V was cut back by 1 base and J by 15 bases. CDR3 DNA: TGTGCCAGCAGTTTAGGGACTAGATTGTTCTTC. Its protein is CASSLGTRLFF.

The gene calls are TRBV28 and TRBJ2-5, with 9 nucleotides matching TRBD1. From germline, CDR1 is MDHEN and CDR2 SYDVKM. The length of the CDR3 is 15 residues. After removal of 6 bases from V and 3 bases from J, the junction contained 8 bases not matched to a gene. The CDR3 DNA follows: TGTGCCAGCAGGAAAACAGGGGGCCAGGAAGAGACCCAGTACTTC. It codes for CASRKTGGQEETQYF.

The CDR3 loop is CASSYLESSYNEQFF. Here the CDR3 DNA reads TGCGCCAGCAGCTACTTAGAGAGCTCCTACAATGAGCAGTTCTTC. V usage is TRBV5-1 and J usage is TRBJ2-1; D uncertain. V was shortened by 3 bases and J by 0 bases, with 10 bases between the two germline ends. The germline V gene has CDR1 SGHRS and CDR2 YFSETQ. The CDR3 spans 15 residues.

The chain joins TRBV2 to TRBJ2-4; 7 bases match TRBD1. The CDR3 contains 14 residues. The J segment lost 0 bases and the V segment lost 6 bases, leaving 2 bases of the junction unmatched. Germline CDR1 reads SNHLY; CDR2 reads FYNNEI. The CDR3 DNA is TGTGCCAGCAGGACAGGGTTAGCCAAAAACATTCAGTACTTC. This encodes CASRTGLAKNIQYF.

The chain has TRBV7-3 and TRBJ2-1; 11 bases fit TRBD2. V lost 5 bases to trimming and J lost 3 bases; unmatched junction nucleotides: 3. This CDR3 contains 15 residues. Germline lookup yields CDR1 SGHTA and CDR2 FQGTGA. The CDR3 protein is CASSPLAGDYNEQFF. The CDR3 bases are TGTGCCAGCAGCCCACTAGCGGGAGACTACAATGAGCAGTTCTTC.

This clone was counted a single time. The V call is TRBV28, the J call TRBJ1-2; the D is unclear. This CDR3 spans 14 amino acids. Trimming left V 5 bases short and J 8 bases short, with 18 bases between. The germline V gene has CDR1 MDHEN and CDR2 SYDVKM. The CDR3, as DNA: TGTGCCAGCAGTCCCGGTGATCGGGGAGGCGGCTACACCTTC. It is translated as CASSPGDRGGGYTF.

The chain recombines TRBV11-2 with TRBJ2-1; no firm D call. The CDR3 consists of 11 residues. V shed 3 bases and J shed 7 bases, with 4 bases lying between them. The germline CDR1 and CDR2 sequences are SGHAT and FQNNGV. The CDR3 region is CASSLTNEQFF. CDR3 nucleotides: TGTGCCAGCAGCTTGACTAATGAGCAGTTCTTC.

The chain's CDR3 is CASSVGSDIDQFF. The CDR3 nucleotides read TGTGCCAGCAGTGTCGGATCTGACATCGACCAGTTCTTC. J is TRBJ2-1 and V is TRBV28; D uncertain. Per the germline V gene, CDR1 is MDHEN and CDR2 is SYDVKM. Trimming stripped 5 bases from V and 13 bases from J, with 18 bases between. CDR3 length: 13 amino acids.

The V gene is TRBV27, the J gene TRBJ1-4; 8 bases fit TRBD1. The CDR3 consists of 15 residues. Germline CDR1 and CDR2: MNHEY and SMNVEV (reference sequence). After removal of 5 bases from V and 8 bases from J, the junction contained 10 bases not matched to a gene. CDR3 loop: CASSTLRTGNEKLFF. For the CDR3, the DNA is TGTGCCAGCAGTACCCTCCGGACAGGGAACGAAAAACTGTTTTTT.

The V call is TRBV6-5, the J call TRBJ2-3, with 8 bases lining up with TRBD2. V gave up 6 bases and J gave up 4 bases; unmatched junction bases: 6. The CDR3 loop spans 14 amino acids. Germline values: CDR1 MNHEY, CDR2 SVGAGI. The CDR3 coding sequence is TGTGCCAGCAGGTTAGCGGGAAACGCAGATACGCAGTATTTT. Amino acids: CASRLAGNADTQYF.

This clone is medium-sized (0.01 to 0.1%) within its sample. This chain joins TRBV19 and TRBJ2-3, with D possibly matching TRBD1 (7 bases). Trimming shortened V by 2 bases and J by 5 bases, and 8 bases separated the two germline ends. The germline V gene has CDR1 LNHDA and CDR2 SQIVND (reference sequence). The CDR3 spans 13 residues. CDR3 in DNA: TGTGCCAGTAGTATACAGGGGGGAGATACGCAGTATTTT. Protein product: CASSIQGGDTQYF. Full variable domain (rest looked up from reference TRBV19 and TRBJ2-3): DGGITQSPKYLFRKEGQNVTLSCEQNLNHDAMYWYRQDPGQGLRLIYYSQIVNDFQKGDIAEGYSVSREKKESFPLTVTSAQKNPTAFYLCASSIQGGDTQYFGPGTRLTVL.

J is TRBJ2-1 and V is TRBV9, with 12 bases that match TRBD2. Trimming took 5 bases from V and 5 from J; bases not matched to a gene: 8. The CDR3 length is 16 residues. Germline V gene lookup returns CDR1 SGDLS and CDR2 YYNGEE. The CDR3 DNA follows: TGTGCCAGCAGTGCCCGACTAGCGGGAGCGAACAATGAGCAGTTCTTC. Protein: CASSARLAGANNEQFF. Together with reference TRBV9 and TRBJ2-1, the CDR3 gives the full variable domain: DSGVTQTPKHLITATGQRVTLRCSPRSGDLSVYWYQQSLDQGLQFLIQYYNGEERAKGNILERFSAQQFPDLHSELNLSSLELGDSALYFCASSARLAGANNEQFFGPGTRLTVL.

The V gene is TRBV5-6, the J gene TRBJ1-4, with 11 positions matching TRBD1. This CDR3 has 15 amino acids. Looked up from germline, CDR1 is SGHDT and CDR2 is YYEEEE. Trimming removed 4 bases from V and 3 bases from J; junction bases left unmatched: 2. The CDR3 loop reads CASSVGQGANEKLFF. CDR3 DNA sequence: TGTGCCAGCAGCGTGGGACAGGGGGCTAATGAAAAACTGTTTTTT.

The V and J genes are TRBV7-2 and TRBJ2-3, with D perhaps matching TRBD2 (5 bases). The CDR3 loop spans 13 amino acids. Germline V gene sequence: CDR1 SGHTA, CDR2 FQGNSA. V was clipped by 2 bases and J by 4 bases, with 7 bases between them. CDR3 coding DNA: TGTGCCAGCAGCTTACCGGAGGCAGATACGCAGTATTTT. Translating it yields CASSLPEADTQYF.